The rows below give T cell receptor beta chains drawn from one sample of a study of blood T cell repertoires in COVID-19. The table came from immunoSEQ multiplex PCR; TCRdb's copy has only in-frame clones and leaves some out. The table shows 50,000 to 60,000 clones, with 70% to 90% occurring only once. The sample consisted of peripheral blood. The source of these receptors is a human donor with active COVID-19. The donor label of this sample is uncertain. Each CDR3 is given with its conserved first and last residue. A D gene is named only where the DNA matches it firmly. Clone size appears in some rows only: once, few, many, or a class for an expanded clone.

J gene	clone size	D gene	V gene	CDR3 protein	CDR3 DNA
TRBJ2-7	-	TRBD1	TRBV5-1	CASHRGYEQYF	TGCGCCAGTCACAGGGGCTACGAGCAGTACTTC
TRBJ2-4	-	-	TRBV28	CASSLPDLAKNIQYF	TGTGCCAGCAGTTTACCGGACTTAGCCAAAAACATTCAGTACTTC
TRBJ2-1	-	TRBD2	TRBV7-2	CASSLTGGGTFYNEQFF	TGTGCCAGCAGCTTAACCGGGGGGGGAACTTTCTACAATGAGCAGTTCTTC
TRBJ2-7	-	TRBD2	TRBV27	CASSFTGLAGPYEQYF	TGTGCCAGCAGTTTTACGGGACTAGCGGGACCCTACGAGCAGTACTTC
TRBJ1-1	-	TRBD1	TRBV14	CASSQWNRGFATEAFF	TGTGCCAGCAGCCAATGGAACAGGGGATTTGCCACTGAAGCTTTCTTT
TRBJ2-3	-	TRBD1	TRBV4-1	CASSRGTGGTFSDTQYF	TGCGCCAGCAGCCGAGGGACAGGGGGCACGTTTTCAGATACGCAGTATTTT
TRBJ2-4	-	-	TRBV28	CASSPVRTQTLAKNIQYF	TGTGCCAGCAGTCCCGTCCGGACACAGACCTTAGCCAAAAACATTCAGTACTTC
TRBJ2-5	-	-	TRBV6-1	CASSDFGGQETQYF	TGTGCCAGCAGTGATTTCGGGGGCCAAGAGACCCAGTACTTC
TRBJ2-1	-	TRBD2	TRBV5-1	CASHLRGGYNEQFF	TGCGCCAGCCATTTGCGGGGGGGCTACAATGAGCAGTTCTTC
TRBJ2-1	-	TRBD2	TRBV11-3	CASSLDPSSGGYNEQFF	TGTGCCAGCAGCTTAGATCCCTCTAGCGGAGGATACAATGAGCAGTTCTTC
TRBJ2-3	-	TRBD1	TRBV9	CASSARTGNTDTQYF	TGTGCCAGCAGCGCCCGGACAGGGAACACAGATACGCAGTATTTT
TRBJ1-6	-	-	TRBV5-6	CASSLYTRWSSPLHF	TGTGCCAGCAGCTTGTATACCCGATGGAGTTCACCCCTCCACTTT
TRBJ2-6	-	TRBD1	TRBV27	CASRTGGASGANVLTF	TGTGCCAGCCGGACAGGGGGCGCGTCTGGGGCCAACGTCCTGACTTTC
TRBJ2-7	-	-	TRBV11-2	CASSPQTTSYEQYF	TGTGCCAGCAGCCCCCAGACAACCTCCTACGAGCAGTACTTC
TRBJ2-1	-	TRBD1	TRBV6-5	CASSFRTGGRNEQFF	TGTGCCAGCAGTTTCAGGACAGGGGGCAGGAATGAGCAGTTCTTC
TRBJ1-2	-	-	TRBV27	CASSFSGRGGYTF	TGTGCCAGCAGTTTCTCGGGCAGGGGAGGCTACACCTTC
TRBJ2-7	once	TRBD1	TRBV5-1	CASSFGSGTVSYEQYF	TGCGCCAGCAGCTTTGGATCCGGGACAGTCTCCTACGAGCAGTACTTC
TRBJ2-7	-	-	TRBV12-3/TRBV12-4	CASGRRSSYEQYF	TGTGCCAGCGGCCGACGGAGCTCCTACGAGCAGTACTTC
TRBJ2-3	-	TRBD2	TRBV5-6	CASSLGEGSTDTQYF	TGTGCCAGCAGCTTAGGGGAGGGAAGCACAGATACGCAGTATTTT
TRBJ2-7	-	TRBD2	TRBV3-1/TRBV3-2	CASSQATTSGIYEQYF	TGTGCCAGCAGCCAAGCGACGACTAGCGGGATCTACGAGCAGTACTTC
TRBJ2-2	-	TRBD2	TRBV27	CASRRLAGGTGELFF	TGTGCCAGCAGGAGACTAGCGGGGGGAACCGGGGAGCTGTTTTTT
TRBJ2-7	once	TRBD1	TRBV24-1	CATSDPGQEIYEQYF	TGTGCCACCAGTGATCCGGGACAGGAGATCTACGAGCAGTACTTC
TRBJ2-7	-	TRBD2	TRBV27	CASSFSTGTSGRYEQYF	TGTGCCAGCAGTTTCTCAACCGGGACTAGCGGGAGGTACGAGCAGTACTTC
TRBJ2-3	-	TRBD1	TRBV20-1	CSAGAGVQGNF	TGCAGTGCTGGGGCCGGCGTACAGGGGAATTTT
TRBJ1-2	few	TRBD1	TRBV20-1	CSAGRTGDYTF	TGCAGTGCTGGCCGGACAGGGGATTACACCTTC
TRBJ2-1	few	TRBD2	TRBV6-4	CASSDSTSGSNEQFF	TGTGCCAGCAGTGACTCGACTAGCGGGAGCAATGAGCAGTTCTTC
TRBJ2-5	-	-	TRBV6-5	CASRLYGGAQYF	TGTGCCAGCAGGCTCTACGGAGGCGCCCAGTACTTC
TRBJ2-2	-	-	TRBV27	CASSPGTGELFF	TGTGCCAGCAGTCCCGGGACCGGGGAGCTGTTTTTT
TRBJ2-1	-	-	TRBV9	CASSGTDYNEQFF	TGTGCCAGCAGCGGGACAGATTACAATGAGCAGTTCTTC
TRBJ2-7	-	TRBD1	TRBV11-2	CASSLGPGTGFSYEQYF	TGTGCCAGCAGCTTAGGTCCCGGGACAGGATTCTCCTACGAGCAGTACTTC
TRBJ2-7	few	TRBD2	TRBV5-4	CASSSLAGGIYEQYF	TGTGCCAGCAGCTCGCTAGCGGGAGGCATATACGAGCAGTACTTC
TRBJ2-7	-	TRBD2	TRBV7-3	CASSCGASSGSYEQYF	TGTGCCAGCAGCTGCGGGGCGTCTAGCGGGAGCTACGAGCAGTACTTC
TRBJ1-2	-	-	TRBV2	CASSEQGGYTF	TGTGCCAGCAGTGAACAGGGAGGCTACACCTTC
TRBJ2-1	-	TRBD1	TRBV29-1	CSVELSDRGFNTYNEQFF	TGCAGCGTTGAACTGAGTGACAGGGGATTTAATACCTACAATGAGCAGTTCTTC
TRBJ2-1	-	-	TRBV12-3/TRBV12-4	CASSTYNEQFF	TGTGCCAGCAGCACTTACAATGAGCAGTTCTTC
TRBJ2-1	-	TRBD1	TRBV2	CASSGQGKGHEQFF	TGTGCCAGCAGCGGACAGGGGAAGGGTCATGAGCAGTTCTTC
TRBJ1-2	once	-	TRBV3-1/TRBV3-2	CASSSLGADLYGYTF	TGTGCCAGCAGCTCCCTTGGGGCAGACCTCTATGGCTACACCTTC
TRBJ1-1	-	-	TRBV6-6	CASSYLASLNTEAFF	TGTGCCAGCAGTTACCTAGCCAGCCTGAACACTGAAGCTTTCTTT
TRBJ1-4	-	-	TRBV27	CASSSRGASEKLFF	TGTGCCAGCAGTTCCCGGGGGGCGAGTGAAAAACTGTTTTTT
TRBJ1-6	-	-	TRBV27	CASSLSRVPGSSYNSPLHF	TGTGCCAGCAGTTTATCTCGGGTTCCGGGAAGCTCCTATAATTCACCCCTCCACTTT
TRBJ2-7	-	TRBD2	TRBV9	CASSASGGSSSEQYF	TGTGCCAGCAGCGCGAGCGGGGGATCATCCTCCGAGCAGTACTTC
TRBJ1-6	-	-	TRBV19	CASSMGGNSPLHF	TGTGCCAGTAGTATGGGGGGTAATTCACCCCTCCACTTT
TRBJ2-1	-	-	TRBV6-4	CASSPDPEGYNEQFF	TGTGCCAGCAGTCCCGACCCCGAGGGTTACAATGAGCAGTTCTTC
TRBJ1-1	-	-	TRBV5-1	CASSSRGREVYTEAFF	TGCGCCAGCAGCTCACGGGGGAGGGAGGTTTACACTGAAGCTTTCTTT
TRBJ2-7	-	TRBD2	TRBV29-1	CSVEYYKRGSSYEQYF	TGCAGCGTTGAATATTATAAGCGGGGGAGCTCCTACGAGCAGTACTTC
TRBJ2-4	-	TRBD2	TRBV9	CASSVAGGAKNIQYF	TGTGCCAGCAGCGTAGCGGGAGGGGCCAAAAACATTCAGTACTTC
TRBJ2-1	-	-	TRBV7-8	CASSLGGNSYNEQFF	TGTGCCAGCAGCTTAGGCGGGAACTCCTACAATGAGCAGTTCTTC
TRBJ1-2	-	-	TRBV5-1	CASSRIPGDGYTF	TGCGCCAGCAGCCGTATTCCAGGGGATGGCTACACCTTC
TRBJ1-4	-	-	TRBV11-3	CASSLSSEKLFF	TGTGCCAGCAGCTTATCAAGCGAAAAACTGTTTTTT
TRBJ2-3	-	-	TRBV5-6	CASLLGGLAESDTQYF	TGTGCCTCCTTATTGGGGGGGCTAGCGGAGTCAGATACGCAGTATTTT